A single sample is the source of the 30 T cell receptor beta chains below, sequenced in a study of PD-1 blockade in classical Hodgkin lymphoma. Each of the patients experienced relapse following autologous stem cell transplantation, and their brentuximab vedotin exposure differed. The data were produced by immunoSEQ multiplex PCR, yet TCRdb's version contains in-frame clones alone and is incomplete. Of 15,000 to 20,000 clones listed, 80% to 85% were seen once; the top ten hold approximately 25%. This specimen was peripheral blood mononuclear cells (PBMCs), taken at baseline. The receptors here all came from a human donor with classical Hodgkin lymphoma.

The rearrangement uses TRBV2 and TRBJ2-4; 11 nucleotides agree with TRBD2. This CDR3 is 13 amino acids long. With V trimmed by 8 bases and J by 6 bases, 3 bases remained unmatched. The V gene's germline CDR1 is SNHLY and CDR2 FYNNEI. CDR3 sequence (DNA): TGTGCCAGCGGGACTAGCGGCACAAACATTCAGTACTTC. Translating gives CASGTSGTNIQYF.

The J gene is TRBJ1-2, the V gene TRBV30; no firm D call. From germline, CDR1 is GTSNPN and CDR2 SVGIG (reference sequence). V gave up 2 bases and J gave up 7 bases, with 8 bases separating them. The CDR3 spans 11 residues. CDR3 in DNA: TGTGCCTGGAGTAGGTCGGGTGGCTACACCTTC. It encodes CAWSRSGGYTF.

J is TRBJ2-3 and V is TRBV13; D is undetermined. Germline assignment: CDR1 PRHDT and CDR2 FYEKMQ (reference sequence). There are 12 residues in the CDR3. Trimming stripped 4 bases from V and 6 bases from J, with 8 bases between. In nucleotides, the CDR3 is TGTGCCAGCAGCTCACGCCGGGATACGCAGTATTTT. Its protein product is CASSSRRDTQYF.

This chain joins TRBV19 and TRBJ1-1, with TRBD1 as a possible D gene (5 bases). The CDR3 sequence is 17 residues long. Germline values: CDR1 LNHDA, CDR2 SQIVND (reference sequence). The ends were cut back, 6 bases at V and 3 bases at J, with 23 bases in the middle. The chain's CDR3 is CASRRGDRTRGYTEAFF. DNA of the CDR3: TGTGCCAGTAGGCGGGGGGATCGAACGAGGGGTTACACTGAAGCTTTCTTT.

V and J are TRBV27 and TRBJ1-4; D gene ambiguous. Trimming removed 3 bases at V and 3 bases at J, with 8 bases between. The CDR3 has 14 residues. Germline-derived CDR1 and CDR2 are MNHEY and SMNVEV (reference sequence). CDR3 nucleotide sequence: TGTGCCAGCAGTTTGTCACAGTCTAATGAAAAACTGTTTTTT. Translated, it gives CASSLSQSNEKLFF.

The chain is built from TRBV6-5 and TRBJ1-5; D gene ambiguous. Trimming left V 0 bases short and J 0 bases short, with 9 bases between. Germline V lookup: CDR1 MNHEY, CDR2 SVGAGI. This CDR3 comprises 16 residues. The CDR3 loop reads CASSYSTAGSNQPQHF. The DNA of the CDR3 is TGTGCCAGCAGTTACTCTACCGCGGGTAGCAATCAGCCCCAGCATTTT.

V usage is TRBV28 and J usage is TRBJ2-2, with 8 bases aligning to TRBD2. Germline-derived CDR1 and CDR2 are MDHEN and SYDVKM. The CDR3 length is 18 residues. J lost 0 bases, V lost 1 base, and 7 bases had no gene match. CDR3 residues: CASSLYPPGLANTGELFF. CDR3 sequence (DNA): TGTGCCAGCAGTTTATATCCCCCGGGACTAGCGAACACCGGGGAGCTGTTTTTT. The full variable domain, completed using reference TRBV28 and TRBJ2-2, is DVKVTQSSRYLVKRTGEKVFLECVQDMDHENMFWYRQDPGLGLRLIYFSYDVKMKEKGDIPEGYSVSREKKERFSLILESASTNQTSMYLCASSLYPPGLANTGELFFGEGSRLTVL.

Comment on this clone: This may arise from a read error, as a much more abundant clone is one base away. The chain uses TRBV4-1 and TRBJ2-7, with unresolved D. V was clipped by 0 bases and J by 11 bases, with 17 bases between them. Germline V gene data show CDR1 as MGHRA and CDR2 as YSYEKL. This CDR3 is built from 14 residues. CDR3 amino acids: CASSQDPGPLPEYF. The CDR3 nucleotides read TGCGCCAGCAGCCAAGATCCAGGACCGCTGCCTGAGTACTTC.

The chain is built from TRBV2 and TRBJ2-3; 7 bases agree with TRBD1. There are 18 residues in the CDR3. Germline V gene sequence: CDR1 SNHLY, CDR2 FYNNEI. V dropped 6 bases and J dropped 3; count of bases not matched to a gene: 18. The CDR3 loop is CASSDYLTGTESTDTQYF. The CDR3 coding sequence is TGTGCCAGCAGCGACTATCTAACCGGGACAGAGAGTACAGATACGCAGTATTTT.

The J gene is TRBJ1-2, the V gene TRBV6-5, with 7 bases identical to TRBD1. The CDR3 runs to 15 residues. The junction had 9 bases not matched to a gene; V was cut back by 6 bases and J by 2 bases. The germline gives CDR1 MNHEY, CDR2 SVGAGI. The CDR3 sequence is CASRWWQGGNYGYTF. DNA for the CDR3: TGTGCCAGCAGATGGTGGCAGGGGGGAAACTATGGCTACACCTTC.

This chain joins TRBV5-6 and TRBJ1-3; D gene unclear. V lost 3 bases, J lost 0 bases, and 7 bases lay in between. Germline-derived CDR1 and CDR2 are SGHDT and YYEEEE. This CDR3 has 14 residues. In DNA, the CDR3 is TGTGCCAGCAGCTCCGAATCCTCTGGAAACACCATATATTTT. Translating gives CASSSESSGNTIYF. Full variable domain (missing parts from reference TRBV5-6 and TRBJ1-3): DAGVTQSPTHLIKTRGQQVTLRCSPKSGHDTVSWYQQALGQGPQFIFQYYEEEERQRGNFPDRFSGHQFPNYSSELNVNALLLGDSALYLCASSSESSGNTIYFGEGSWLTVV.

This clone turned up a few times. A junction end diverges from the germline sequence, so it may reflect a read error. The chain employs TRBV7-7 and TRBJ1-5; no definite D call. Germline V gene lookup returns CDR1 SSHAT and CDR2 FNYEAQ (reference sequence). The length of the CDR3 is 16 residues. CDR3 coding DNA: TGTGCTAGCAGCTTCGGTGACCCTGGTAGCAATCAGCCCCAGCATTTT. It specifies CASSFGDPGSNQPQHF.

The rearrangement uses TRBV30 and TRBJ2-1; the D is unclear. V lost 2 bases and J 0 bases, leaving 11 bases between the germline ends. Germline values: CDR1 GTSNPN, CDR2 SVGIG (reference sequence). CDR3 size: 15 residues. The CDR3 DNA follows: TGTGCCTGGAGTATTTCAGGTAGCTCCTACAATGAGCAGTTCTTC. This encodes CAWSISGSSYNEQFF.

J is TRBJ2-7 and V is TRBV11-3; the match to TRBD1 covers 10 bases. This CDR3 has 19 residues. V dropped 0 bases and J dropped 4; count of bases not matched to a gene: 15. In germline, CDR1 is SGHNT, CDR2 YENEEA. The CDR3 reads CASSLDWGTGEIRSYEQYF. In DNA, the CDR3 is TGTGCCAGCAGCTTAGATTGGGGGACAGGGGAGATCCGATCGTACGAGCAGTACTTC.

About this clone itself: The sample holds other DNA sequences that translate to the same CDR3. This chain joins TRBV2 and TRBJ2-2; possibly TRBD1 for D (6 bases). CDR1 is SNHLY and CDR2 is FYNNEI in the germline V gene. CDR3 length: 13 residues. The ends were cut back, 4 bases at V and 5 bases at J, with 8 bases in the middle. The CDR3 protein is CASSVQGTGELFF. For the CDR3, the DNA is TGTGCCAGCAGTGTCCAGGGGACCGGGGAGCTGTTTTTT.

The CDR3 region is CASKFLASEYTGELFF. The CDR3, as DNA: TGTGCCAGCAAATTCCTCGCCTCGGAATACACCGGGGAGCTGTTTTTT. This chain connects TRBV28 to TRBJ2-2; no clear D gene. Germline CDR1 is MDHEN and CDR2 is SYDVKM. Between the trimmed V and J ends, which lost 7 bases and 3 bases, there was a span of 18 bases. The CDR3 totals 16 residues.

The rearrangement uses TRBV7-3 and TRBJ2-2, with D possibly TRBD1 on 6 matching bases. V lost 3 bases and J lost 1, with 9 bases in between. Germline-derived CDR1 and CDR2 are SGHTA and FQGTGA. The CDR3 is made up of 15 amino acids. CDR3: CASSFKQGNTGELFF. The CDR3 DNA follows: TGTGCCAGCAGCTTCAAACAGGGGAACACCGGGGAGCTGTTTTTT.

This clone has just one count. The chain uses TRBV19 and TRBJ2-3; no clear D. Trimming took 5 bases from V and 2 from J, leaving 8 bases between them. This CDR3 contains 13 residues. Germline lookup yields CDR1 LNHDA and CDR2 SQIVND (reference sequence). CDR3 in amino acids: CASSGSNTDTQYF. The CDR3 nucleotides are TGTGCCAGTAGTGGATCCAACACAGATACGCAGTATTTT.

This clone was counted only a few times. The rearrangement joins TRBV10-3 to TRBJ1-1; D gene uncertain. The CDR3 contains 14 residues. CDR1 is ENHRY, CDR2 SYGVKD, per germline. Trimming took 4 bases from V and 0 from J, leaving 9 bases between them. CDR3: CAISANGMNTEAFF. The CDR3, as DNA: TGTGCCATCAGTGCCAACGGAATGAACACTGAAGCTTTCTTT.

This chain joins TRBV2 and TRBJ2-3; 10 nucleotides line up with TRBD1. Per germline, CDR1 SNHLY and CDR2 FYNNEI. This CDR3 contains 15 residues. V was pared by 3 bases and J by 4 bases, with 4 bases of the junction left unmatched. In DNA, the CDR3 is TGTGCCAGCAGTGATCGGGACAGGGGCGCAGATACGCAGTATTTT. It encodes CASSDRDRGADTQYF. Filled out from reference TRBV2 and TRBJ2-3, the complete variable domain reads EPEVTQTPSHQVTQMGQEVILRCVPISNHLYFYWYRQILGQKVEFLVSFYNNEISEKSEIFDDQFSVERPDGSNFTLKIRSTKLEDSAMYFCASSDRDRGADTQYFGPGTRLTVL.

V and J are TRBV9 and TRBJ2-3; D unclear. The CDR3 contains 13 residues. Germline CDR1 SGDLS, CDR2 YYNGEE. V lost 0 bases to trimming and J lost 5 bases, with 7 bases between them. The DNA for the CDR3 is TGTGCCAGCAGCGTAGCTACTCTAGATACGCAGTATTTT. It translates to CASSVATLDTQYF.

The chain combines TRBV11-3 with TRBJ2-7; a weak D match, TRBD1 (7 bases). The V end was cut by 5 bases, the J end by 11 bases, with 25 bases between. This CDR3 spans 15 amino acids. CDR1 is SGHNT and CDR2 is YENEEA in the germline V gene. CDR3 amino acids: CASSRTQGGRLRKYF. Here the CDR3 DNA reads TGTGCCAGCAGCCGAACCCAGGGGGGTAGGTTAAGAAAGTACTTC.

The genes are TRBV7-9 and TRBJ2-7, with D perhaps TRBD1 or TRBD2 (5 bases each). Trimming removed 4 bases at V and 0 bases at J, with 13 bases between. The CDR3 runs 15 residues. Looked up from germline, CDR1 is SEHNR and CDR2 is FQNEAQ (reference sequence). DNA for the CDR3: TGTGCCAGCAGCTCCCCCGAGGGGCTCTCCTACGAGCAGTACTTC. This translates into CASSSPEGLSYEQYF.

This sequence joins TRBV5-1 and TRBJ2-6, with D possibly being TRBD1 (6 bases). Trimming pared 4 bases from V and 1 base from J, leaving 15 bases between. The CDR3 spans 17 residues. Per germline, CDR1 SGHRS and CDR2 YFSETQ. CDR3 sequence reads: CASSGGVGTSGANVLTF. CDR3 bases: TGCGCCAGCAGCGGGGGCGTGGGGACATCTGGGGCCAACGTCCTGACTTTC. Supplemented by reference TRBV5-1 and TRBJ2-6, the full variable domain reads KAGVTQTPRYLIKTRGQQVTLSCSPISGHRSVSWYQQTPGQGLQFLFEYFSETQRNKGNFPGRFSGRQFSNSRSEMNVSTLELGDSALYLCASSGGVGTSGANVLTFGAGSRLTVL.

The chain has TRBV5-4 and TRBJ2-3; D ambiguous. Germline CDR1 is SGHNT and CDR2 is YYREEE (reference sequence). Trimming took 4 bases from V and 3 from J, leaving 9 bases between them. The CDR3 spans 13 residues. The CDR3 DNA reads as TGTGCCAGCAGCCCACAATGGACAGATACGCAGTATTTT. It specifies CASSPQWTDTQYF.

This clone showed up just a few times. The chain carries TRBV15 and TRBJ2-5; 11 nucleotides match TRBD1. There are 15 residues in the CDR3. The ends lost 5 bases at V and 4 bases at J; junction bases unmatched: 6. Per germline, CDR1 LNHNV and CDR2 YYDKDF (reference sequence). In nucleotides, the CDR3 is TGTGCCACCAGCTCCGGACAGGGGGCTTCAGAGACCCAGTACTTC. This gives the protein CATSSGQGASETQYF.

The sample holds one count of this clone. The V gene is TRBV19, the J gene TRBJ1-3; D unclear. Trimming removed 3 bases from V and 10 bases from J, with 13 bases in between. This CDR3 spans 13 amino acids. CDR1 and CDR2 (germline): LNHDA, SQIVND (reference sequence). This chain's CDR3 is CASSMGSRETIYF. The CDR3 DNA follows: TGTGCCAGTAGTATGGGGTCGCGGGAGACCATATATTTT.

This rearrangement joins TRBV7-8 to TRBJ2-5, with TRBD2 matching over 13 bases. The CDR3 runs 16 residues. Trimming at V came to 6 bases and at J to 1 base, leaving 5 bases not matched to a gene. The germline CDR1 and CDR2 sequences are SGHVS and FQNEAQ. The CDR3 DNA sequence: TGTGCCAGCAGAAGACTAGCGGGAGGAACCCAAGAGACCCAGTACTTC. As protein: CASRRLAGGTQETQYF.

The V call is TRBV19, the J call TRBJ2-7; D possibly corresponds to TRBD2 (7 bases). Germline V gene sequence: CDR1 LNHDA, CDR2 SQIVND (reference sequence). V was trimmed by 4 bases and J by 0 bases, leaving 16 bases between them. The CDR3 contains 16 residues. The DNA for the CDR3 is TGTGCCAGTAGTACCTACAGGGAGGGGAGCTCCTACGAGCAGTACTTC. Translation: CASSTYREGSSYEQYF.

J is TRBJ2-7 and V is TRBV11-2, with D unclear. The CDR3 contains 17 residues. Germline V gene data show CDR1 as SGHAT and CDR2 as FQNNGV. Trimming cost V 0 bases and J 2 bases, with 17 bases left between them. In nucleotides, the CDR3 is TGTGCCAGCAGCTTAGATTCATGGGGAATAGGCCCCTACGAGCAGTACTTC. Residues: CASSLDSWGIGPYEQYF.